This T cell receptor (beta chain) came from a study of blood T cell repertoires in COVID-19. In this sample, this clone turned up a few times. The trim removed 6 bases at V and 6 bases at J, leaving 8 bases unmatched. The CDR3 spans 15 residues. CDR1 is LGHDT and CDR2 is YNNKEL in the germline V gene (reference sequence). Original handling: Using reference gene primer amplification, nucleated cell counts were estimated. Data came from immunoSEQ multiplex PCR; TCRdb stores just in-frame clones and leaves some out. The D gene and trimming were derived from the DNA, and the V and J assignments and clone size from that table. The table lists some 160,000 clones, approximately 91% of them singletons.

This chain joins TRBV3-1 (or the pseudogene TRBV3-2) and TRBJ2-1; 10 positions match TRBD2. The sequenced material came from peripheral blood. The TCR comes from a man between 18 and 35 years old with COVID-19, enrolled during active disease. CDR3 in amino acids: CASSPAGGQFNEQFF. DNA of the CDR3: TGTGCCAGCAGTCCAGCGGGAGGGCAGTTCAATGAGCAGTTCTTC.